These 9 T cell receptor beta chains came from one sample sequenced in a study of shared clonotypes between healthy human individuals. Cells designated naive CD8 were CD45RO-negative and were positively selected for CCR7, with terminally differentiated effector memory CD45RA+ cells excluded. Method: immunoSEQ multiplex PCR; TCRdb's copy keeps in-frame clones and lacks some. The sample lists about 2.2 million clones; 90% to 95% were seen once. Sequencing was performed on naive CD8+ T cells from PBMCs. Receptors were obtained from a man between 18 and 29 years old in good health. Some clones in this sample may be carry-over from other donors' samples.

In DNA, the CDR3 is TGTGCCAGCAGCACCCGGGGGCCCGACCTCTTTGGGGAGCTGTTTTTT. It yields the protein CASSTRGPDLFGELFF. The chain joins TRBV2 to TRBJ2-2; D tentatively reads TRBD1 or TRBD2 (6 bases each). Germline V gene lookup returns CDR1 SNHLY and CDR2 FYNNEI. The CDR3 has 16 amino acids. Trimming cost V 6 bases and J 8 bases, with 22 bases left between them.

This clone was recorded once. The germline gene is not matched at one end of the junction; a read error may be the cause. The chain carries TRBV27 and TRBJ2-7; D gene uncertain. Germline CDR1 MNHEY, CDR2 SMNVEV (reference sequence). The CDR3 covers 11 residues. The CDR3 nucleotides read TGTGCCAGCGGTTTTGCGGACGAGCAGTACTTC. Translation: CASGFADEQYF.

This chain connects TRBV7-9 to TRBJ1-4; D gene uncertain. Trimming took 5 bases from V and 0 from J, leaving 10 bases between them. CDR3 length: 15 amino acids. The germline V gene has CDR1 SEHNR and CDR2 FQNEAQ (reference sequence). This CDR3 reads CASSETFTTNEKLFF. In DNA form, the CDR3 reads TGTGCCAGCAGCGAGACCTTCACAACTAATGAAAAACTGTTTTTT.

Details on this clone: This CDR3 is also generated by other DNA sequences in the sample. J is TRBJ2-7 and V is TRBV28; TRBD2 matches 7 bases. Germline lookup yields CDR1 MDHEN and CDR2 SYDVKM. This CDR3 comprises 14 residues. V lost 1 base to trimming and J lost 2 bases; unmatched junction nucleotides: 2. The CDR3 protein is CASSLSGGTYEQYF. CDR3 coding DNA: TGTGCCAGCAGTTTATCGGGGGGTACCTACGAGCAGTACTTC.

The chain is built from TRBV4-1 and TRBJ2-3, with D unclear. This CDR3 is built from 17 residues. Between the trimmed V and J ends, which lost 1 base and 2 bases, there was a span of 16 bases. Per germline, CDR1 MGHRA and CDR2 YSYEKL. Here the CDR3 DNA reads TGCGCCAGCAGCCAAGTCGGGTACGGATTGTACACAGATACGCAGTATTTT. It translates to CASSQVGYGLYTDTQYF.

The chain couples TRBV29-1 to TRBJ2-7; TRBD1 matches at 7 bases. V shed 6 bases and J 7 bases; nucleotides not matched to a gene: 12. CDR3 length: 13 amino acids. From germline, CDR1 is SQVTM and CDR2 ANQGSEA. In DNA form, the CDR3 reads TGCAGCGTCCGGACAGGCGGAAAATGGGAGCAGTACTTC. Translation: CSVRTGGKWEQYF.

The chain uses TRBV27 and TRBJ2-1, with 10 bases that match TRBD2. The V and J ends lost 7 bases and 4 bases, in that order; junction bases with no gene match: 1. Germline V gives CDR1 MNHEY, CDR2 SMNVEV (reference sequence). The CDR3 has 13 amino acids. The CDR3 here is CASTSGGYNEQFF. CDR3 sequence (DNA): TGTGCCAGCACTAGCGGGGGTTACAATGAGCAGTTCTTC.

The CDR3 loop is CASSDRAGNYEQYF. In nucleotides, the CDR3 is TGTGCCAGCAGTGATCGAGCGGGAAACTACGAGCAGTACTTC. The chain is built from TRBV2 and TRBJ2-7; 7 nucleotides line up with TRBD2. Germline V gives CDR1 SNHLY, CDR2 FYNNEI. This CDR3 region has 14 residues. The J segment lost 3 bases and the V segment lost 3 bases, leaving 5 bases of the junction unmatched. Full variable domain (missing parts from reference TRBV2 and TRBJ2-7): EPEVTQTPSHQVTQMGQEVILRCVPISNHLYFYWYRQILGQKVEFLVSFYNNEISEKSEIFDDQFSVERPDGSNFTLKIRSTKLEDSAMYFCASSDRAGNYEQYFGPGTRLTVT.

The genes are TRBV27 and TRBJ2-7; 10 positions agree with TRBD2. The CDR3 extends over 16 amino acids. The germline CDR1 and CDR2 sequences are MNHEY and SMNVEV (reference sequence). V lost 0 bases, J lost 3 bases, and 5 bases stayed unmatched. The CDR3 sequence: CASSLSTSGLHYEQYF. Written as DNA, the CDR3 is TGTGCCAGCAGTTTATCGACTAGCGGGCTTCACTACGAGCAGTACTTC.